Shown below are 2 T cell receptor beta chains from a single sample sequenced in a study of shared clonotypes between healthy human individuals. Clones were read by immunoSEQ multiplex PCR, and TCRdb kept only the in-frame ones, dropping some. This sample has fewer than 1.8 million clones, with just under 99% found just once. Sequencing was carried out using naive CD4+ T cells sorted from blood. The subset: CD45RA+ positively selected. These TCRs come from a man aged 25-45 years in good health.

This sequence joins TRBV6-5 and TRBJ1-5; 7 bases fit TRBD1. V gave up 5 bases and J gave up 7 bases; unmatched junction bases: 8. The CDR3 covers 14 residues. Germline lookup yields CDR1 MNHEY and CDR2 SVGAGI. This CDR3 is CASSETGPYQPQHF. The CDR3 coding sequence is TGTGCCAGCAGTGAGACAGGGCCGTACCAGCCCCAGCATTTT.

The chain employs TRBV5-4 and TRBJ2-7, with 11 bases matching TRBD2. Trimming removed 4 bases from V and 6 bases from J; junction bases left unmatched: 9. From germline, CDR1 is SGHNT and CDR2 YYREEE (reference sequence). The CDR3 loop spans 15 amino acids. The CDR3 coding sequence is TGTGCCAGCAGCCTGACTAGCGGGAACAACCGCGAGCAGTACTTC. Protein: CASSLTSGNNREQYF.